This T cell receptor beta chain was captured in a study of CD8 T cells in Susac syndrome. The CDR3 totals 16 residues. The V gene's germline CDR1 is KGHDR and CDR2 SFDVKD. The V and J ends lost 4 bases and 4 bases, in that order; junction bases with no gene match: 9. The authors reverse transcribed roughly 0.5 to 1 ug RNA with random hexamers. An immunoSEQ multiplex PCR amplified TCR beta CDR3 over 54 Vbeta and 13 Jbeta. TCRdb re-analysed the immunoSEQ multiplex PCR reads in MiXCR, keeping a single row per CDR3 protein. The repertoire holds 300,000 to 350,000 distinct CDR3 sequences, roughly nine tenths seen once, with about 0.063% in the top ten. While CD8+ and CD4+ T cells were isolated negatively, TEMRA cells were enriched by FACS.

The chain is built from TRBV24-1 and TRBJ2-1, with 7 bases fitting TRBD1. The clonotype was recovered from a human donor with multiple sclerosis. Sequencing input: CD4+ T cells from PBMCs. In DNA, the CDR3 is TGTGCCACCAGTGACCCAGGGGGACCCCCTTACAATGAGCAGTTCTTC. It specifies CATSDPGGPPYNEQFF.